This T cell receptor beta chain was sequenced in a study of T cell clonotyping in hematopoietic cell transplantation. Sequencing was performed with immunoSEQ multiplex PCR; in TCRdb, only in-frame clones are kept and a portion is missing. The sample includes approximately 12,000 clones, about 70% of them seen just once. Whole-study findings and limits: CD4 and CD8 repertoire contributions could not be separated without sorting. After transplant, recipient diversity fell while pathologically expanded clonotypes grew through day 180.

In germline, CDR1 is GTSNPN, CDR2 SVGIG (reference sequence). Trimming pared 0 bases from V and 7 bases from J, leaving 10 bases between. CDR3 length: 13 amino acids. Comment on this clone: Its specificity is unknown.

Recipient blood drawn about 28 days pretransplant and days 30, 100, 180 after. The material was peripheral blood mononuclear cells, obtained 180 days after allogeneic stem cell transplant. The rearrangement links TRBV30 to TRBJ2-1, with D uncertain. The receptor was derived from a male patient in his sixties who had an allogeneic stem cell transplant from an unrelated donor, so the T cells may come from the graft donor. Some clones in this sample may be carry-over from other donors' samples. As DNA, the CDR3 is TGTGCCTGGAGTGTATCGTCAGCTAATGAGCAGTTCTTC. This translates into CAWSVSSANEQFF.